Listed below are T cell receptor beta chains from one sample, sequenced in a study of T cell responses to AZD1222 COVID-19 vaccine. Generated by immunoSEQ multiplex PCR, the TCRdb table keeps only in-frame clones and is missing some. Of about 75,000 clones in the sample, approximately 89% were seen once. The sequencing used peripheral blood, collected 28 days after the second dose of the MenACWY control vaccine. The origin of the receptors is an adult who received the MenACWY meningococcal vaccine as a control. Each CDR3 is given with its conserved first and last residue. D genes are given only for firm matches. Clone size is given for some rows only: seen once, a few or many times, or a class if the clone is expanded.

>TRBV5-1|-|-|TRBJ1-5
TGCGCCAGCAGCTTGGGTTCAGGGGCCGGGAGCAATCAGCCCCAGCATTTT
CASSLGSGAGSNQPQHF
>TRBV3-1/TRBV3-2|TRBD1|-|TRBJ1-6
TGTGCCAGCAGCCCGCGAGGGGGCAGGGATAATTCACCCCTCCACTTT
CASSPRGGRDNSPLHF
>TRBV5-4|TRBD1|-|TRBJ2-7
TGTGCCAGCAGGCCGGACAGGGGGCGGGGCGAGCAGTACTTC
CASRPDRGRGEQYF
>TRBV19|TRBD2|once|TRBJ2-5
TGTGCCAGTAGCCTTGGACTAGCGGGGGCCGGGCAAGAGACCCAGTACTTC
CASSLGLAGAGQETQYF
>TRBV5-4|TRBD1|-|TRBJ2-5
TGTGCCAGCAGCTCCGGGACAGGGGAGGGGACCCAGTACTTC
CASSSGTGEGTQYF
>TRBV6-4|-|-|TRBJ1-3
TGTGCCAGCAGTGACTCGACCCCCAGGCTAAACTCTGGAAACACCATATATTTT
CASSDSTPRLNSGNTIYF
>TRBV27|TRBD1|once|TRBJ1-1
TGTGCCAGCCGGACAGGGAGCACTGAAGCTTTCTTT
CASRTGSTEAFF
>TRBV5-1|-|once|TRBJ2-3
TGCGCCAGCAGCTTGGCCGCAGATACGCAGTATTTT
CASSLAADTQYF
>TRBV6-1|TRBD1|-|TRBJ1-2
TGTGCCAGCAGTGAGGACAGGGTTAACTATGGCTACACCTTC
CASSEDRVNYGYTF
>TRBV6-2/TRBV6-3|-|few|TRBJ2-3
TGTGCCAGCAGTTACCCTACGAGGGGCCAAACAACCCATCCAGATACGCAGTATTTT
CASSYPTRGQTTHPDTQYF
>TRBV27|-|-|TRBJ2-1
TGTGCCAGCAGTTTATCGAATTCCCCGACAGCCTCCTACAATGAGCAGTTCTTC
CASSLSNSPTASYNEQFF
>TRBV29-1|-|-|TRBJ1-1
TGCAGCGGTAGTATTATGAACACTGAAGCTTTCTTT
CSGSIMNTEAFF
>TRBV7-8|-|once|TRBJ2-5
TGTGCCAGCAGCTTAGTAGAAACAGAAGAGACCCAGTACTTC
CASSLVETEETQYF
>TRBV7-2|-|-|TRBJ2-4
TGTGCCAGCAGCCCTGACCCCGGCGCCAAAAACATTCAGTACTTC
CASSPDPGAKNIQYF
>TRBV6-1|-|-|TRBJ2-7
TGTGCCAGCAGTGAAGGGTCGTTCGTGGGGGAATCCCGGAGGTACGAGCAGTACTTC
CASSEGSFVGESRRYEQYF
>TRBV12-5|-|-|TRBJ1-5
TGTGCTAGTGGTTTGGAGCCCGGGCAGCCCCAGCATTTT
CASGLEPGQPQHF
>TRBV5-1|-|-|TRBJ1-1
TGCGCCAGCAGCTTAGGCCAGTCTAACACTGAAGCTTTCTTT
CASSLGQSNTEAFF
>TRBV6-5|-|-|TRBJ1-1
TGTGCCAGCAGTTACCGCGTCACGAACACTGAAGCTTTCTTT
CASSYRVTNTEAFF
>TRBV7-3|-|-|TRBJ1-6
TGTGCCAGCAGCTTATTAGGTGGAAATTCACCCCTCCACTTT
CASSLLGGNSPLHF
>TRBV6-5|-|once|TRBJ1-1
TGTGCCAGCAGTTACTATAAAGAGAACACTGAAGCTTTCTTT
CASSYYKENTEAFF
>TRBV2|TRBD1|-|TRBJ2-7
TGTGCCAGCAGTGGGGACAGCGAGCAGTACTTC
CASSGDSEQYF
>TRBV19|-|-|TRBJ2-2
TGTGCCAGTAGTATCCGACCCGGACAGTACACCGGGGAGCTGTTTTTT
CASSIRPGQYTGELFF
>TRBV12-3/TRBV12-4|-|-|TRBJ2-7
TGTGCCAGCAGCACCGGACTACCTTACGAGCAGTACTTC
CASSTGLPYEQYF
>TRBV28|-|-|TRBJ1-4
TGTGCCAGCAGCCGTCAGTCAACTAATGAAAAACTGTTTTTT
CASSRQSTNEKLFF
>TRBV6-5|-|-|TRBJ1-5
TGTGCCAGCATTTGGGAGGGGAATCAGCCCCAGCATTTT
CASIWEGNQPQHF
>TRBV9|-|-|TRBJ1-6
TGTGCCAGCAGCCACCCGAGGGGCAAAGGAAGTAGTAATTCACCCCTCCACTTT
CASSHPRGKGSSNSPLHF
>TRBV30|TRBD1|-|TRBJ1-6
TGTGCCTGGAGCGTGGACAGGGCTGAAAATTCACCCCTCCACTTT
CAWSVDRAENSPLHF
>TRBV7-2|-|-|TRBJ2-7
TGTGCCAGCAGCTTAGCGCGATGGAATTCCTACGAGCAGTACTTC
CASSLARWNSYEQYF
>TRBV19|TRBD2|-|TRBJ2-4
TGTGCCAGTAGTATCGGGGGGGTAGCCAAAAACATTCAGTACTTC
CASSIGGVAKNIQYF